These 8 T cell receptor beta chains were all obtained from the same sample, sequenced in a study of vaccination effects on CD4 cells after COVID-19. Their target antigens are unknown. TCRdb's copy holds only in-frame clones and misses some; the assay was immunoSEQ multiplex PCR. The sample has 30,000 or so clones; approximately 78% are singletons. Pools of viral peptides were used by the ViraFEST assay to expand antigen-specific CD4+ T cells ahead of sequencing. Culturing for about 10 days preceded CD4+ T cell isolation. Sometime from March through December 2020, the person acquired a SARS-CoV-2 infection that PCR confirmed. The specimen comprised CD4+ T cells from PBMCs cultured with a peptide pool, sampled before COVID-19 vaccination. The receptor source for this set is a human donor who had a prior SARS-CoV-2 infection.

The chain uses TRBV5-1 and TRBJ1-6, with D perhaps TRBD1 (5 bases). CDR3 length: 16 amino acids. The V gene's germline CDR1 is SGHRS and CDR2 YFSETQ. The V and J ends lost 0 bases and 9 bases respectively, with 16 bases between them. CDR3 region: CASSLAPGRIGSPLHF. The DNA of the CDR3 is TGCGCCAGCAGCTTGGCACCAGGGAGAATTGGTTCACCCCTCCACTTT.

The chain is built from TRBV4-3 and TRBJ1-1; no definite D call. CDR3 size: 14 residues. Germline CDR1 LGHNA, CDR2 YSLEER. V lost 4 bases to trimming and J lost 1 base, with 10 bases between them. The CDR3 coding sequence is TGCGCCAGCAGCCCCCAGGACTCGAACACTGAAGCTTTCTTT. It codes for CASSPQDSNTEAFF.

V and J are TRBV11-3 and TRBJ2-5; 8 bases agree with TRBD2. J gave up 1 base and V 0 bases, and 13 bases lay outside the gene matches. The CDR3 extends over 19 amino acids. CDR1 SGHNT and CDR2 YENEEA come from the germline V gene. CDR3 bases: TGTGCCAGCAGCTTAGATCATTGGAATACTAGCGGTATCCAAGAGACCCAGTACTTC. Residues: CASSLDHWNTSGIQETQYF.

The chain employs TRBV27 and TRBJ1-2; D uncertain. V lost 0 bases, J lost 1 base, and 6 bases lay in between. Germline V gene sequence: CDR1 MNHEY, CDR2 SMNVEV (reference sequence). The CDR3 covers 14 residues. CDR3 DNA: TGTGCCAGCAGTTTATCGCGGGATAACTATGGCTACACCTTC. It translates to CASSLSRDNYGYTF.

The CDR3 loop reads CASSFPLGLVNEQFF. CDR3 nucleotides: TGTGCCAGCAGCTTTCCTCTCGGTTTGGTCAATGAGCAGTTCTTC. The chain combines TRBV7-2 with TRBJ2-1; D uncertain. CDR1 is SGHTA and CDR2 is FQGNSA in the germline V gene. This CDR3 is 15 amino acids long. V was pared by 3 bases and J by 6 bases, with 15 bases between.

The chain joins TRBV27 to TRBJ1-2; D unresolved. This CDR3 has 12 residues. CDR1 is MNHEY and CDR2 is SMNVEV in the germline V gene (reference sequence). The ends were cut back, 6 bases at V and 4 bases at J, with 9 bases in the middle. CDR3 protein: CASRDWTYGYTF. The CDR3 DNA is TGTGCCAGCAGGGACTGGACCTATGGCTACACCTTC.

This chain uses TRBV7-2 with TRBJ2-7; 10 bases are shared with TRBD1. The CDR3 is made up of 14 amino acids. Germline-derived CDR1 and CDR2 are SGHTA and FQGNSA. J was trimmed by 6 bases and V by 4 bases; bases with no gene match: 6. CDR3 sequence (DNA): TGTGCCAGCAGCTACCGACAGGGGGCTTTCGAGCAGTACTTC. It is translated as CASSYRQGAFEQYF.

This chain joins TRBV7-9 and TRBJ2-7; D perhaps matches TRBD1 (6 bases). Germline values: CDR1 SEHNR, CDR2 FQNEAQ (reference sequence). V was clipped by 5 bases and J by 2 bases, with 16 bases between them. The CDR3 consists of 15 residues. The CDR3 is CASSRDTARAYEQYF. The CDR3 DNA reads as TGTGCCAGCAGCCGGGACACGGCAAGGGCCTACGAGCAGTACTTC. Together with reference TRBV7-9 and TRBJ2-7, the CDR3 gives the full variable domain: DTGVSQNPRHKITKRGQNVTFRCDPISEHNRLYWYRQTLGQGPEFLTYFQNEAQLEKSRLLSDRFSAERPKGSFSTLEIQRTEQGDSAMYLCASSRDTARAYEQYFGPGTRLTVT.